Described below is a single T cell receptor beta chain sequence and its context. No antigen is known for it. The CDR3 length is 13 residues. Germline V gene lookup returns CDR1 SGHVS and CDR2 FNYEAQ. Trimming stripped 8 bases from V and 5 bases from J, with 16 bases between. This specimen comes from a study of OX40 agonist ivuxolimab in advanced cancers. Overall study results and limits: Dosing at 0.1 to 3.0 mg/kg was accompanied by clonal expansion of CD4+ and CD8+ blood T cells by week 6.

TCRdb keeps only in-frame clones here, not all; method: immunoSEQ multiplex PCR. Counted here are about 90,000 clones, under 95% occurring once; the ten biggest clones make up less than 0.35%. The receptor was isolated from an adult with an advanced solid tumor such as melanoma, head and neck, liver or kidney cancer. This sequence joins TRBV7-6 and TRBJ2-7; D remains ambiguous. The starting material was CD4+ or CD8+ T cells sorted from blood, obtained in a trial of the OX40 agonist ivuxolimab. This chain's CDR3 is CASGQKIPDEQYF. The CDR3 nucleotides are TGTGCCAGCGGCCAGAAAATCCCCGACGAGCAGTACTTC.